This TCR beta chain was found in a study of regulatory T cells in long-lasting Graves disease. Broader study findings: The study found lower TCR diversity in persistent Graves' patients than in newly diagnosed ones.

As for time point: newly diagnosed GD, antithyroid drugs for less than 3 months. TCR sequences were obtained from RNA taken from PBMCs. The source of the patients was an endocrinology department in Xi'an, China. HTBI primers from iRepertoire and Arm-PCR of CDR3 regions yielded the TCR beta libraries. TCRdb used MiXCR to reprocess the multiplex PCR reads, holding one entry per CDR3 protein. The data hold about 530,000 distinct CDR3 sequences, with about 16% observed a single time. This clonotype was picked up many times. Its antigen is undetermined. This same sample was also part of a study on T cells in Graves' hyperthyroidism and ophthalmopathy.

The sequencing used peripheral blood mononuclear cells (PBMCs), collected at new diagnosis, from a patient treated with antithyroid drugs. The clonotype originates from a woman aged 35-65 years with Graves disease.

The CDR3 nucleotides are TGCGCCAGCAGCCGTAAATCCCAGGGTCGGGAAGCTTTCTTT. As protein: CASSRKSQGREAFF. The rearrangement joins TRBV5-1 to TRBJ1-1, with D possibly TRBD1 on 5 matching bases. CDR1 SGHRS and CDR2 YFSETQ come from the germline V gene. This CDR3 has 14 amino acids. Between the trimmed V and J ends, which lost 4 bases and 8 bases, there was a span of 18 bases.